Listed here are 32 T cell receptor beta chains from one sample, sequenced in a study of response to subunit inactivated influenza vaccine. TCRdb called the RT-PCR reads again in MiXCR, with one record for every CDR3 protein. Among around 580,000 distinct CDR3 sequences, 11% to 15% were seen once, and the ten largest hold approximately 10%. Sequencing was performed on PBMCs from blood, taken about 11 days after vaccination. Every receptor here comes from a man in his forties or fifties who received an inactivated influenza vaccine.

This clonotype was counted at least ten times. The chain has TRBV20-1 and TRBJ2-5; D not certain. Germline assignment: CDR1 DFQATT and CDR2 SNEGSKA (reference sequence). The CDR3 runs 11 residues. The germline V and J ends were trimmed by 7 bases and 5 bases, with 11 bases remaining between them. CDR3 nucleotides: TGCAGTGTTTCGGATCGGGAGACCCAGTACTTC. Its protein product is CSVSDRETQYF.

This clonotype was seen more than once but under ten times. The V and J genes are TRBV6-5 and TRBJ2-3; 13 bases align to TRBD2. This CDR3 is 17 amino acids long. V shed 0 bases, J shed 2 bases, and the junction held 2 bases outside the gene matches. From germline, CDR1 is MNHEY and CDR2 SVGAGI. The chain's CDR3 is CASSYSGLAGITDTQYF. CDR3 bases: TGTGCCAGCAGTTACTCGGGACTAGCGGGAATCACAGATACGCAGTATTTT.

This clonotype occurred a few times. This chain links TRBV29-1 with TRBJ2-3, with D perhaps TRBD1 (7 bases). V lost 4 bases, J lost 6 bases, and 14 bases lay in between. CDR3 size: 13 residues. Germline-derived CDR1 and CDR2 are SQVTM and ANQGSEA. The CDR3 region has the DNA TGCAGCGTTGGGGTGGAGGGGGCGGATACGCAGTATTTT. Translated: CSVGVEGADTQYF.

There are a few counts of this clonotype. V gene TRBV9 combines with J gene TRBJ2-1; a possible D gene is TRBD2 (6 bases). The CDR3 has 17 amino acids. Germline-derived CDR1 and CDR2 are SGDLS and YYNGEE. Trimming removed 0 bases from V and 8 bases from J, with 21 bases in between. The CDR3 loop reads CASSVGVAGNNGDEQFF. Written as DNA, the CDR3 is TGTGCCAGCAGCGTAGGGGTTGCGGGAAATAACGGGGATGAGCAGTTCTTC.

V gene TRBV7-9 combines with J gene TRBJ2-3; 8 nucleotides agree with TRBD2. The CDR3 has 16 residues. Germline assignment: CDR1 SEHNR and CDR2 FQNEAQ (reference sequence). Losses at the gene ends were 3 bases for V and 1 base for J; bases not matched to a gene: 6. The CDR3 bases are TGTGCCAGCAGCTTTTCAGCGGGAGAAGGCACAGATACGCAGTATTTT. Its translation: CASSFSAGEGTDTQYF.

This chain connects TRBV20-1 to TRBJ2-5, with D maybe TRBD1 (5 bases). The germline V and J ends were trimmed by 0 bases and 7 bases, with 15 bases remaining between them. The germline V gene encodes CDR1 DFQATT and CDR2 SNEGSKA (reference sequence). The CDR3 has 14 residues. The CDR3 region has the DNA TGCAGTGCTAGAGATATCCGGGCCCAGGGGACCCAGTACTTC. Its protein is CSARDIRAQGTQYF.

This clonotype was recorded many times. The CDR3 sequence: CASSRKTGTGDWEQYF. DNA of the CDR3: TGTGCCAGCAGCCGAAAAACCGGGACAGGGGATTGGGAGCAGTACTTC. The genes are TRBV3-1 and TRBJ2-7, with 10 bases that match TRBD1. With 4 bases clipped from V and 7 bases from J, the junction kept 13 bases outside the gene matches. Per the germline V gene, CDR1 is LGHDT and CDR2 is YNNKEL (reference sequence). This CDR3 is 16 amino acids long.

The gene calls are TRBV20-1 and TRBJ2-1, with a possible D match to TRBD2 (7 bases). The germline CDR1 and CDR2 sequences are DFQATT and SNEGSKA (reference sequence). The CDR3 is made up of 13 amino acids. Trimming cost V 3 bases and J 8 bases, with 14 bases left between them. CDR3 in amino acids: CSARRGGDYEQFF. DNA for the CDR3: TGCAGTGCTAGGAGGGGGGGCGACTATGAGCAGTTCTTC.

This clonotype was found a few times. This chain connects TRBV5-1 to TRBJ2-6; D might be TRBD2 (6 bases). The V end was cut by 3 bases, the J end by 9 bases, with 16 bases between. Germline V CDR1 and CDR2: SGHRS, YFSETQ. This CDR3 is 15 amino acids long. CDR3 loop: CASSWGGGEVNVLTF. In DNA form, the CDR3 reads TGCGCCAGCAGCTGGGGTGGAGGGGAGGTCAACGTCCTGACTTTC.

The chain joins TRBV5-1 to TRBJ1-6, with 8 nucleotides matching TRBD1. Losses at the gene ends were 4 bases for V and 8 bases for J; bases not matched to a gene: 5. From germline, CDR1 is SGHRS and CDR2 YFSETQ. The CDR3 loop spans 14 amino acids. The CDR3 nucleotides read TGCGCCAGCAGCCCCGGGACAGGAGATTCACCCCTCCACTTT. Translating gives CASSPGTGDSPLHF.

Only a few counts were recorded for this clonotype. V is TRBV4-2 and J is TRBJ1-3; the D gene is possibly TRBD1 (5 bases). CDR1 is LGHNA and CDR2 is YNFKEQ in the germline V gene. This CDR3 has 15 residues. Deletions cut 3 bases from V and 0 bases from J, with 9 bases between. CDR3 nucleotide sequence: TGTGCCAGCAGCCATGCGAGGGGCTCTGGAAACACCATATATTTT. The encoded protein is CASSHARGSGNTIYF.

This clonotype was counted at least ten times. DNA for the CDR3: TGTGCCAGCAGTTTATGGCTAGCGGGGGGGAATGAGCAGTTCTTC. This translates into CASSLWLAGGNEQFF. The chain has TRBV12-3 or TRBV12-4 and TRBJ2-1, with 12 bases identical to TRBD2. With V trimmed by 2 bases and J by 7 bases, 3 bases remained unmatched. The CDR3 has 15 amino acids.

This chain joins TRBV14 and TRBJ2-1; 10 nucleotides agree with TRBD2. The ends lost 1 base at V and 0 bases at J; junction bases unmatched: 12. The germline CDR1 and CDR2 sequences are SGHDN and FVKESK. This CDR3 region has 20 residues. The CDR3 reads CASSQGGWTSGKSSYNEQFF. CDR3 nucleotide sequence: TGTGCCAGCAGCCAAGGAGGCTGGACTAGCGGAAAGAGCTCCTACAATGAGCAGTTCTTC.

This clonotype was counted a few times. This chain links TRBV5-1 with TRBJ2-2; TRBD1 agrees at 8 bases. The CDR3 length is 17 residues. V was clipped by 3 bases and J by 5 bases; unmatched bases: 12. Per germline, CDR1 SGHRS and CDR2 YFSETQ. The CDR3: CASSYSGTGVGTGELFF. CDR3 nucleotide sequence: TGCGCCAGCAGCTACAGTGGGACAGGAGTGGGGACCGGGGAGCTGTTTTTT.

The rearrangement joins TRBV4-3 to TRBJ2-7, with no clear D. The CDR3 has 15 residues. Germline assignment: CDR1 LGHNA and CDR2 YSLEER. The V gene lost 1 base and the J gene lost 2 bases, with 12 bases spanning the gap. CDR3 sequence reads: CASSQGNSAAYEQYF. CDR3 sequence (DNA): TGCGCCAGCAGCCAAGGAAATAGTGCTGCCTACGAGCAGTACTTC.

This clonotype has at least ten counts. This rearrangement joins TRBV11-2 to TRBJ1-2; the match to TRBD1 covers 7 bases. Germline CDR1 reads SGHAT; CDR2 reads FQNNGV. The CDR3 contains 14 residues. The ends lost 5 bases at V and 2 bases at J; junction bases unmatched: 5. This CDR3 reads CASSPLTGNYGYTF. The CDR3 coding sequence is TGTGCCAGCAGCCCGTTGACAGGGAACTATGGCTACACCTTC. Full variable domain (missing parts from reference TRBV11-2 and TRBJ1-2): EAGVAQSPRYKIIEKRQSVAFWCNPISGHATLYWYQQILGQGPKLLIQFQNNGVVDDSQLPKDRFSAERLKGVDSTLKIQPAKLEDSAVYLCASSPLTGNYGYTFGSGTRLTVV.

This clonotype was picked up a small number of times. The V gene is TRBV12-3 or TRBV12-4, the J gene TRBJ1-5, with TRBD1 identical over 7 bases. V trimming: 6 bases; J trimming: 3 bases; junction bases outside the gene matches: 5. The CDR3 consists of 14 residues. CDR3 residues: CASRQGTVNQPQHF. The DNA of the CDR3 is TGTGCCAGCAGACAAGGGACAGTCAATCAGCCCCAGCATTTT.

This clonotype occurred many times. The CDR3 sequence is CASSLSGSGELFF. The CDR3 nucleotides read TGTGCCAGCAGCTTGTCGGGGTCCGGGGAGCTGTTTTTT. This rearrangement joins TRBV5-6 to TRBJ2-2; tentatively, D is TRBD2 (5 bases). CDR1 is SGHDT, CDR2 YYEEEE, per germline. The germline V and J ends were trimmed by 1 base and 6 bases, with 7 bases remaining between them. This CDR3 region has 13 residues. The full variable domain, completed using reference TRBV5-6 and TRBJ2-2, is DAGVTQSPTHLIKTRGQQVTLRCSPKSGHDTVSWYQQALGQGPQFIFQYYEEEERQRGNFPDRFSGHQFPNYSSELNVNALLLGDSALYLCASSLSGSGELFFGEGSRLTVL.

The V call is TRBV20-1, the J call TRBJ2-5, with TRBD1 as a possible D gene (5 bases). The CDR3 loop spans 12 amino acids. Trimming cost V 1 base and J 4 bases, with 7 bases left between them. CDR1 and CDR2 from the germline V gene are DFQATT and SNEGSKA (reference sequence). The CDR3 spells CSARGQRETQYF. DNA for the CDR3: TGCAGTGCTAGAGGACAGCGAGAGACCCAGTACTTC.

DNA for the CDR3: TGTGCCAGTAGTATGTCACGGGGGGAGCTGTTTTTT. This translates into CASSMSRGELFF. The chain couples TRBV19 to TRBJ2-2; no definite D call. V lost 3 bases and J 8 bases, leaving 7 bases between the germline ends. The CDR3 contains 12 residues. CDR1 is LNHDA, CDR2 SQIVND, per germline (reference sequence).

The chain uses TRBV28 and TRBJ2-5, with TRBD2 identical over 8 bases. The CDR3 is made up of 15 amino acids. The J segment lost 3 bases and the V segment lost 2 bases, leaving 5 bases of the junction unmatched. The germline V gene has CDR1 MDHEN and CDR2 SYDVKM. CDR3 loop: CASSLIWRGEETQYF. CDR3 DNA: TGTGCCAGCAGTTTAATTTGGCGGGGGGAAGAGACCCAGTACTTC. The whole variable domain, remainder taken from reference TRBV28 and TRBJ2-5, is DVKVTQSSRYLVKRTGEKVFLECVQDMDHENMFWYRQDPGLGLRLIYFSYDVKMKEKGDIPEGYSVSREKKERFSLILESASTNQTSMYLCASSLIWRGEETQYFGPGTRLLVL.

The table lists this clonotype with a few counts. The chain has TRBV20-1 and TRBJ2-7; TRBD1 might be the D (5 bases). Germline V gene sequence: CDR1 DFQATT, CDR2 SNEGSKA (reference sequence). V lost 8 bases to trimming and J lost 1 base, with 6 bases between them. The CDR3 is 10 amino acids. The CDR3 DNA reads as TGCAGTTCAGGGTCCTACGAGCAGTACTTC. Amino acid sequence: CSSGSYEQYF.

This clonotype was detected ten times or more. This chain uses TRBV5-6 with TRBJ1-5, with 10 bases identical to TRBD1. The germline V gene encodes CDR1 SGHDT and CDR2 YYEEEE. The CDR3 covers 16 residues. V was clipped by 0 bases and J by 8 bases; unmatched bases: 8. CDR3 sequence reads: CASSLAGQGSWEPQHF. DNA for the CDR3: TGTGCCAGCAGCTTGGCGGGACAGGGGTCGTGGGAGCCCCAGCATTTT.

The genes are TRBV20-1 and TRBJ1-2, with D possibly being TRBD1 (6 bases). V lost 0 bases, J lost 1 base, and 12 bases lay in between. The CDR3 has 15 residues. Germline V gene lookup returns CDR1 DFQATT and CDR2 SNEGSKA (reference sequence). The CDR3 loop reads CSARDRGHNNYGYTF. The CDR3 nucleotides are TGCAGTGCTAGAGATAGGGGACACAATAACTATGGCTACACCTTC.

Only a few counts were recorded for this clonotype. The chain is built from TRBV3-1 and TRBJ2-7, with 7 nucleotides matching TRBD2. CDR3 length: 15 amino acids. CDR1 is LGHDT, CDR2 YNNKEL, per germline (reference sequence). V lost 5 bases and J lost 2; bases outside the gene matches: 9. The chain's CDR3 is CASSSGGAGAYEQYF. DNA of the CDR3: TGTGCCAGCAGCTCCGGTGGGGCGGGAGCCTACGAGCAGTACTTC.

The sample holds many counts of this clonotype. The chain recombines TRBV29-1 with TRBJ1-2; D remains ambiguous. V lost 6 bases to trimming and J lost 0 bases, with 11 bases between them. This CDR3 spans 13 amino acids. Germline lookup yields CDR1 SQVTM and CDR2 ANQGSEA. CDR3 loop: CSVSKGPNYGYTF. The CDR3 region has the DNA TGCAGCGTCTCGAAGGGCCCTAACTATGGCTACACCTTC.

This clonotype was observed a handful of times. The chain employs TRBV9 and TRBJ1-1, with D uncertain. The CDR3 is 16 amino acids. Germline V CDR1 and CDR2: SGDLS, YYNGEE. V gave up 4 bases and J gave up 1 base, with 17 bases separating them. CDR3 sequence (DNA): TGTGCCAGCAGCCCCCGGACGGGAAGTGCGAACACTGAAGCTTTCTTT. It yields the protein CASSPRTGSANTEAFF.

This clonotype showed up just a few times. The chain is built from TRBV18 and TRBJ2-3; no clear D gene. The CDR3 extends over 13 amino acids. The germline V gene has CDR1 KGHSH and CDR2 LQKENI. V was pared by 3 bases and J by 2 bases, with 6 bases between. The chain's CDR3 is CASSPPFTDTQYF. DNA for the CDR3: TGTGCCAGCTCACCCCCCTTCACAGATACGCAGTATTTT.

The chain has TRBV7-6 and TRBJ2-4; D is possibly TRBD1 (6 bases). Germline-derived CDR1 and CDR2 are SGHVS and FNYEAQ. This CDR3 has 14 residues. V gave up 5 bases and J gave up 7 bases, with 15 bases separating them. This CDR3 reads CASSPRGSLNIQYF. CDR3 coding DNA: TGTGCCAGCAGCCCCAGGGGATCTCTGAACATTCAGTACTTC.

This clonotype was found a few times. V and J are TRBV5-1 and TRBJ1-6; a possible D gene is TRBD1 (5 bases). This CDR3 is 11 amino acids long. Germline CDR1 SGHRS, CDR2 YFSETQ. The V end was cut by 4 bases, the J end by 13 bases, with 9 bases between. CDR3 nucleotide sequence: TGCGCCAGCAGCGACCGGGGCCCCCTCCACTTT. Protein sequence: CASSDRGPLHF.

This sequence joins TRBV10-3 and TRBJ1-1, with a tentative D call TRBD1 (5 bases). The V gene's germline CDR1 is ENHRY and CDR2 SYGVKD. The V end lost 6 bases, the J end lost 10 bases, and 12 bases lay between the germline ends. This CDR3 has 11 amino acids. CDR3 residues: CAIRGPGGAFF. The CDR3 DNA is TGTGCCATCAGGGGACCGGGGGGAGCTTTCTTT.

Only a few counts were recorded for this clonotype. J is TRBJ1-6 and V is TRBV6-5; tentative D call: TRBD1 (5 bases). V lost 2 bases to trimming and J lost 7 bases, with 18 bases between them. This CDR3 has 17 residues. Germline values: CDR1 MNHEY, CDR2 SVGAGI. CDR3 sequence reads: CASSYEVRGGRNSPLHF. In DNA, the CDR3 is TGTGCCAGCAGTTACGAAGTCCGCGGGGGGAGAAATTCACCCCTCCACTTT.